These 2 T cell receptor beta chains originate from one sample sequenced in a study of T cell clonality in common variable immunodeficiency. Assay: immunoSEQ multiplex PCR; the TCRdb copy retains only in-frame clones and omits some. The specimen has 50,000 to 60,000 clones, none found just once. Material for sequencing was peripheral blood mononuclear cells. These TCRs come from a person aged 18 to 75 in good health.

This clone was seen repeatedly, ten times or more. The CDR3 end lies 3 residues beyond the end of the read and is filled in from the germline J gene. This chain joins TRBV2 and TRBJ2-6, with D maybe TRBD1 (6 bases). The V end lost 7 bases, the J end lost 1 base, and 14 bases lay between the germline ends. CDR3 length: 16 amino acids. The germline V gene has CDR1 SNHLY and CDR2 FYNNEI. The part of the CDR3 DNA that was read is TGTGCCAGCAAACGGACAGCCGGGTCTGGGGCCAACGTC. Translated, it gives CASKRTAGSGANV. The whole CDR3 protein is CASKRTAGSGANVLTF. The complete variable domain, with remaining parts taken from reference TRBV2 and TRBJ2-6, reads EPEVTQTPSHQVTQMGQEVILRCVPISNHLYFYWYRQILGQKVEFLVSFYNNEISEKSEIFDDQFSVERPDGSNFTLKIRSTKLEDSAMYFCASKRTAGSGANVLTFGAGSRLTVL.

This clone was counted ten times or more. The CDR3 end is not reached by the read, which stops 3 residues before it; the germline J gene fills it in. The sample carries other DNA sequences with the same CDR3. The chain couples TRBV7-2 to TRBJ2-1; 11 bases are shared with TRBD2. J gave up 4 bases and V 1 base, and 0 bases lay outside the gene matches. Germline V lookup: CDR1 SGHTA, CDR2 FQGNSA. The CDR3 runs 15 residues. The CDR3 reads CASSLGLAGYNEQFF. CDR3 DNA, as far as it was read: TGTGCCAGCAGCTTAGGACTAGCGGGGTACAATGAG.